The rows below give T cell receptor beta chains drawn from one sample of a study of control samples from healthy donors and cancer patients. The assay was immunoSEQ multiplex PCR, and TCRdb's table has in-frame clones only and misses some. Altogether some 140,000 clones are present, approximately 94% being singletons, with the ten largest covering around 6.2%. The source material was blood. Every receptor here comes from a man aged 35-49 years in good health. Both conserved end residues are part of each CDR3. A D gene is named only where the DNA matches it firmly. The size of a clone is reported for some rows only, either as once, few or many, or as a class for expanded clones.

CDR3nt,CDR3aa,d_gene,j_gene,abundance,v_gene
TGCGCCAGCAGCTATGCGGAGGGACGGGATACGCAGTATTTT,CASSYAEGRDTQYF,NA,TRBJ2-3,once,TRBV5-1
TGTGCCAGCAGCACACTACAGGGGGCGGGAACTGAAGCTTTCTTT,CASSTLQGAGTEAFF,TRBD1,TRBJ1-1,NA,TRBV11-2
TGCGCCAGCAGCCCGGGACAGGCGAACACTGAAGCTTTCTTT,CASSPGQANTEAFF,TRBD1,TRBJ1-1,NA,TRBV4-1
TGTGCCAGCAGCTTAGGCTTAATTGGGACAGGGGTCAACAATGAGCAGTTCTTC,CASSLGLIGTGVNNEQFF,TRBD1,TRBJ2-1,NA,TRBV7-2
TGTGCCAGTACTACCGGACTAGCCCCTTACGGTGAGCAGTTCTTC,CASTTGLAPYGEQFF,TRBD2,TRBJ2-1,NA,TRBV19
TGTGCCAGTAGTCCGGCATCGAGCCAAAACACTGAAGCTTTCTTT,CASSPASSQNTEAFF,NA,TRBJ1-1,NA,TRBV19
TGTGCCAGCAGCCAAGGCAGGGGGAGCCGGGCACCCCTCCACTTT,CASSQGRGSRAPLHF,TRBD1,TRBJ1-6,NA,TRBV3-1/TRBV3-2
TGTGCCAGTAACAGGGGGCCTGGAAACACCATATATTTT,CASNRGPGNTIYF,TRBD1,TRBJ1-3,NA,TRBV19
TGTGCCAGCAGCTCGGACGTCCTGGTCTCCCAGCAGTACTTC,CASSSDVLVSQQYF,NA,TRBJ2-7,NA,TRBV5-4
TGTGCCAGCAGCACCGGGCCCCAGAGCTTGCGGGGCTACACCTTC,CASSTGPQSLRGYTF,NA,TRBJ1-2,NA,TRBV5-6
TGTGCCAGCTCACGACAGGCCAGGGATGGCTACACCTTC,CASSRQARDGYTF,NA,TRBJ1-2,once,TRBV18
TGTGCCAGCAGCTTAGTTCGGGGGAACTACGAGCAGTACTTC,CASSLVRGNYEQYF,NA,TRBJ2-7,NA,TRBV7-8
TGTGCCAGCACCCCAGGAGGGACAGGGGGCTACGAGCAGTACTTC,CASTPGGTGGYEQYF,TRBD1,TRBJ2-7,NA,TRBV6-2/TRBV6-3
TGCGCCACCTCGGGGCGGCAGAACACCGGGGAGCTGTTTTTT,CATSGRQNTGELFF,NA,TRBJ2-2,NA,TRBV10-2
TGTGCCAGCAGCTTAATGAACACGCGGAACACTGAAGCTTTCTTT,CASSLMNTRNTEAFF,NA,TRBJ1-1,NA,TRBV7-9